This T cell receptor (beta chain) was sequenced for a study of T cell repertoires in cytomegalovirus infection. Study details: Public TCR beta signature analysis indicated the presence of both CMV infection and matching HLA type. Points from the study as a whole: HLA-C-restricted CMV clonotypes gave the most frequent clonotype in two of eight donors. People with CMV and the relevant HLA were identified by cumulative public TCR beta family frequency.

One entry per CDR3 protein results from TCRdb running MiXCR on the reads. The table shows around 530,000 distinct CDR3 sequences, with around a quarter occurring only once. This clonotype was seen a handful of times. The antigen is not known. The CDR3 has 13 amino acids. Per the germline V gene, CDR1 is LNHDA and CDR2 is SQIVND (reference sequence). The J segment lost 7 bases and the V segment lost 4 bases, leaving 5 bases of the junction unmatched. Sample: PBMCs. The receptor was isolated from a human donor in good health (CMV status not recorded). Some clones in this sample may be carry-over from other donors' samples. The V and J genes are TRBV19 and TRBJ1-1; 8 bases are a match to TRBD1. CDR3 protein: CASSRDRRDEAFF. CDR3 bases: TGTGCCAGTAGTAGGGACAGGCGAGATGAAGCTTTCTTT.